This passage covers 12 T cell receptor beta chains from one sample sequenced in a study of shared clonotypes between healthy human individuals. The table came from immunoSEQ multiplex PCR; TCRdb's copy has only in-frame clones and leaves some out. This sample has just over 2,000,000 clones, with roughly 94% found just once. The specimen sequenced was naive CD4+ T cells sorted from blood. Subset noted: CD45RA+ positively selected. These receptors all stem from a man aged 18 to 30 in good health.

The chain uses TRBV28 and TRBJ1-2; 7 bases map to TRBD1. Germline assignment: CDR1 MDHEN and CDR2 SYDVKM. The CDR3 runs to 13 residues. V shed 4 bases and J 3 bases; nucleotides not matched to a gene: 2. For the CDR3, the DNA is TGTGCCAGCAGTTGGACAGGCTACTATGGCTACACCTTC. Residues: CASSWTGYYGYTF.

A note on this clone: Within the sample, other DNA sequences also encode this same CDR3. The CDR3 protein is CASSTETQYF. In DNA, the CDR3 is TGTGCCAGCAGTACGGAGACCCAGTACTTC. This rearrangement joins TRBV2 to TRBJ2-5; D not resolved. Germline lookup yields CDR1 SNHLY and CDR2 FYNNEI. V lost 5 bases, J lost 5 bases, and 3 bases lay in between. CDR3 length: 10 amino acids.

As for this clone: Additional DNA sequences in this sample encode the identical CDR3. The chain joins TRBV18 to TRBJ1-1; TRBD1 agrees at 8 bases. The germline CDR1 and CDR2 sequences are KGHSH and LQKENI. The CDR3 runs to 14 residues. The junction had 4 bases not matched to a gene; V was cut back by 6 bases and J by 1 base. This CDR3 is CASSPGQGNTEAFF. For the CDR3, the DNA is TGTGCCAGCTCGCCCGGACAGGGGAACACTGAAGCTTTCTTT.

This rearrangement joins TRBV27 to TRBJ1-1; D ambiguous. The CDR3 totals 19 residues. The V gene's germline CDR1 is MNHEY and CDR2 SMNVEV (reference sequence). V lost 6 bases and J lost 0, with 26 bases in between. CDR3 sequence (DNA): TGTGCCAGCAGCCCGACATGGGGAGGCCAGGCCCTCATGAACACTGAAGCTTTCTTT. Its translation is CASSPTWGGQALMNTEAFF.

The gene calls are TRBV19 and TRBJ1-5; D remains unclear. This CDR3 contains 15 residues. Germline V gene sequence: CDR1 LNHDA, CDR2 SQIVND (reference sequence). Trimming removed 6 bases at V and 3 bases at J, with 15 bases between. The CDR3 DNA is TGTGCCAGTAGAAAGGAAAAGGTTGACAATCAGCCCCAGCATTTT. It encodes CASRKEKVDNQPQHF.

The rearrangement links TRBV28 to TRBJ1-5; D remains ambiguous. This CDR3 comprises 12 residues. Deletions cut 3 bases from V and 11 bases from J, with 11 bases between. The germline gives CDR1 MDHEN, CDR2 SYDVKM. The CDR3 loop is CASSLQNGAQHF. The CDR3 DNA reads as TGTGCCAGCAGTTTGCAAAACGGGGCCCAGCATTTT.

About this clone itself: Distinct nucleotide sequences in the sample also encode this CDR3. J is TRBJ1-3 and V is TRBV30; D remains unclear. CDR1 and CDR2 from the germline V gene are GTSNPN and SVGIG (reference sequence). V lost 0 bases, J lost 0 bases, and 9 bases lay in between. The CDR3 is made up of 15 amino acids. DNA for the CDR3: TGTGCCTGGAGTGTAAGGCGGAGCTCTGGAAACACCATATATTTT. It is translated as CAWSVRRSSGNTIYF. Looking up the rest from reference TRBV30 and TRBJ1-3 gives the full variable domain: SQTIHQWPATLVQPVGSPLSLECTVEGTSNPNLYWYRQAAGRGLQLLFYSVGIGQISSEVPQNLSASRPQDRQFILSSKKLLLSDSGFYLCAWSVRRSSGNTIYFGEGSWLTVV.

V and J are TRBV12-1 and TRBJ2-7. TRBV12-1 is a pseudogene locus. The CDR3 is 12 residues long. The CDR3 DNA is TGTGCCAGCAGCTTTGAGGAATACGAGCAGTACTTC. Amino acid sequence: CASSFEEYEQYF.

This clone was seen once. This sequence joins TRBV7-5 and TRBJ2-7; the table's D call of TRBD2 was not tested on the DNA. TRBV7-5 represents a pseudogene. The CDR3 is 17 amino acids. CDR3 DNA sequence: TGTGCCAGAAGCCTACGACCCGGCGGCTGCAAGGCGTGGGAGCAGTACTTC. This encodes CARSLRPGGCKAWEQYF.

J is TRBJ2-2 and V is TRBV4-1; 12 bases map to TRBD1. The CDR3 length is 17 residues. Losses at the gene ends were 3 bases for V and 7 bases for J; bases not matched to a gene: 9. Germline-derived CDR1 and CDR2 are MGHRA and YSYEKL. This chain's CDR3 is CASSQYPGQGAGGELFF. The CDR3 region has the DNA TGCGCCAGCAGCCAGTATCCGGGACAGGGGGCTGGCGGGGAGCTGTTTTTT.

The V call is TRBV4-1, the J call TRBJ1-2; D remains unclear. Trimming cost V 2 bases and J 8 bases, with 12 bases left between them. The CDR3 contains 13 residues. Germline loops: CDR1 MGHRA, CDR2 YSYEKL. In DNA, the CDR3 is TGCGCCAGCAGCCAACCTGGACCGTACGGCTACACCTTC. Its translation is CASSQPGPYGYTF.

The V gene is TRBV7-2, the J gene TRBJ2-7, with 12 nucleotides matching TRBD2. The CDR3 runs to 18 residues. Per the germline V gene, CDR1 is SGHTA and CDR2 is FQGNSA. V shed 2 bases, J shed 3 bases, and the junction held 11 bases outside the gene matches. CDR3 protein: CASSLKVTSGSFHYEQYF. DNA for the CDR3: TGTGCCAGCAGCTTAAAGGTGACTAGCGGGAGTTTCCACTACGAGCAGTACTTC.